These T cell receptor beta chains were read from a single sample in a study of high-grade serous ovarian cancer treatment subgroups. Produced via immunoSEQ multiplex PCR; TCRdb's table is partial and in-frame only. The data hold thousands of clones, with 70% to 75% observed a single time. The sequenced sample was tumor tissue. Source of these receptors: a human donor with high-grade serous ovarian cancer. The CDR3 runs from the conserved cysteine through the conserved F or W. D genes are given only for firm matches. Some rows mark clone size as missing; the rest say once, few, many or name a class of expanded clone.

V	J	size	D	DNA	CDR3
TRBV13	TRBJ2-7	-	TRBD1	TGTGCCAGTAGCTTAGGACAGGGCGTAAATCACGAGCAGTACTTC	CASSLGQGVNHEQYF
TRBV7-3	TRBJ2-3	-	-	TGTGCCAGCAGCTTACGCGAGGTAGATACGCAGTATTTT	CASSLREVDTQYF
TRBV10-2	TRBJ2-3	-	-	TGCGCCAGCAGTGAAATGAGCCCCGGGACGGATACGCAGTATTTT	CASSEMSPGTDTQYF
TRBV5-1	TRBJ2-3	-	-	TGCGCCAGCAGCTTGACAGCCACAGATACGCAGTATTTT	CASSLTATDTQYF
TRBV5-6	TRBJ2-7	-	-	TGTGCCAGCAGCTTCGGGGGAGAGCAGTACTTC	CASSFGGEQYF
TRBV21-1	TRBJ1-2	once	-	TGTGCCAGCAGCAAAGCGCGGGGCTATGGCTACACCTTC	CASSKARGYGYTF
TRBV5-6	TRBJ2-1	few	-	TGTGCCAGCAGATGGCAGGGGAATGAGCAGTTCTTC	CASRWQGNEQFF
TRBV6-5	TRBJ2-6	few	-	TGTGCCAGCAGTTACGGCGCCTCTGGGGCCAACGTCCTGACTTTC	CASSYGASGANVLTF
TRBV12-5	TRBJ2-3	-	TRBD1	TGTGCTAGTGGTTTGGGACTCGATGGACAGGCGTTCACAGATACGCAGTATTTT	CASGLGLDGQAFTDTQYF
TRBV6-6	TRBJ1-1	-	-	TGTGCCAGCAGTTACGACACTGAAGCTTTCTTT	CASSYDTEAFF
TRBV28	TRBJ2-7	-	-	TGTGCCAGCAGTTTAGATTCGGACAGAAACATGGAACTCTCCTACGAGCAGTACTTC	CASSLDSDRNMELSYEQYF
TRBV5-1	TRBJ2-7	-	-	TGCGCCAGCAGCTCGGGTCAGGGGTTGCTCTACGAGCAGTACTTC	CASSSGQGLLYEQYF
TRBV4-1	TRBJ1-4	-	TRBD1	TGCGCCAGCAGCCAGGGACAGGGGCGCGAAAAACTGTTTTTT	CASSQGQGREKLFF
TRBV28	TRBJ1-4	-	-	TGTGCCAGCAGTAAAGGACAGCGGCGAGAAAAACTGTTTTTT	CASSKGQRREKLFF
TRBV7-2	TRBJ2-7	-	TRBD2	TGTGCCAGCAGCTTAGAGACTAGCGGGAGGGTAGAGCAGTACTTC	CASSLETSGRVEQYF
TRBV11-2	TRBJ2-5	-	TRBD2	TGTGCCAGCAGCTCCGGGACTAGCGGGAGGGCCCTCGCGGAGACCCAGTACTTC	CASSSGTSGRALAETQYF
TRBV6-5	TRBJ2-7	-	TRBD2	TGTGCCAGCAGTTACGGGGCGGGAGGGCGGCACGAGCAGTACTTC	CASSYGAGGRHEQYF
TRBV2	TRBJ1-1	-	-	TGTGCCAGCAGTAAAGCGGGGGCCAGTTGGACTGAAGCTTTCTTT	CASSKAGASWTEAFF
TRBV7-9	TRBJ2-7	-	-	TGTGCCAGCAGCCCCAAGGGGCCCTACGAGCAGTACTTC	CASSPKGPYEQYF
TRBV29-1	TRBJ2-5	few	TRBD2	TGCAGCGTTGAAGACAGGGCCGGGGGGGATGAGACCCAGTACTTC	CSVEDRAGGDETQYF
TRBV11-2	TRBJ2-7	few	-	TGTGCCAGCAGCTTCCGGGGATCCTACGAGCAGTACTTC	CASSFRGSYEQYF
TRBV5-1	TRBJ2-1	-	-	TGCGCCAGCAGCCTGGGACTCTTCTCCAACAATGAGCAGTTCTTC	CASSLGLFSNNEQFF
TRBV4-3	TRBJ1-6	-	-	TGCGCCAGCAGCCAAGAGTTCAAAGGGAATTCACCCCTCCACTTT	CASSQEFKGNSPLHF
TRBV19	TRBJ1-2	-	-	TGTGCCAGTAGTCGATCCCAGGGAAACTATGGCTACACCTTC	CASSRSQGNYGYTF
TRBV5-1	TRBJ1-1	large	-	TGCGCCAGCAGCTTGGTCGGCGGGTCGAACACTGAAGCTTTCTTT	CASSLVGGSNTEAFF
TRBV28	TRBJ1-3	few	TRBD1	TGTGCCAGCATGGGACAGAGCTCTGGAAACACCATATATTTT	CASMGQSSGNTIYF